A selection of T cell receptor beta chains follows, all from one sample in a study of T cells in Graves' hyperthyroidism and ophthalmopathy. TCRdb used MiXCR to reprocess the multiplex PCR reads, holding one entry per CDR3 protein. Seen here are roughly 280,000 distinct CDR3 sequences, roughly 22% observed once, and the top ten hold 64%. The source material was blood. The receptors shown here come from a man under 40 with Graves' ophthalmopathy. CDR3s include the opening cysteine and the closing phenylalanine or tryptophan. D genes are given only for firm matches. The size of a clone is reported for some rows only, either as once, few or many, or as a class for expanded clones.

d_gene	abundance	v_gene	j_gene	CDR3aa	CDR3nt
TRBD1	many	TRBV11-2	TRBJ1-2	CASSLVGQGYGYTF	TGTGCCAGCAGCTTAGTCGGACAGGGCTATGGCTACACCTTC
TRBD2	many	TRBV11-2	TRBJ2-1	CASSLTASGRAEQFF	TGTGCCAGCAGCTTAACGGCTAGCGGGAGAGCTGAGCAGTTCTTC
-	-	TRBV27	TRBJ1-2	CASSLTGTEYGYTF	TGTGCCAGCAGCCTTACTGGGACCGAATATGGCTACACCTTC
-	-	TRBV19	TRBJ2-7	CASTSGRNEQYF	TGTGCCAGTACCTCAGGGCGCAACGAGCAGTACTTC
TRBD1	-	TRBV19	TRBJ2-7	CASSVRGQSYEQYF	TGTGCCAGTAGTGTCCGGGGACAGAGCTACGAGCAGTACTTC
TRBD2	-	TRBV30	TRBJ2-7	CAWSGIAGAGEQYF	TGTGCCTGGAGTGGGATAGCGGGAGCTGGCGAGCAGTACTTC
-	-	TRBV28	TRBJ2-1	CASSFRSSAYNEQFF	TGTGCCAGCAGTTTTCGGTCTAGCGCCTACAATGAGCAGTTCTTC
TRBD1	-	TRBV6-1	TRBJ1-2	CASSYGTGVGYTF	TGTGCCAGCAGTTATGGGACAGGGGTTGGCTACACCTTC
-	many	TRBV28	TRBJ1-2	CASSYPRGLSYGYTF	TGTGCCAGCAGTTACCCACGGGGCCTGTCCTATGGCTACACCTTC
-	-	TRBV6-2/TRBV6-3	TRBJ2-2	CASSYRQGSRRWELFF	TGTGCCAGCAGTTACCGTCAGGGTAGTCGGAGATGGGAGCTGTTTTTT
TRBD1	many	TRBV18	TRBJ1-5	CASSSYDRALCGPQHF	TGTGCCAGCTCATCCTATGACAGGGCGTTGTGTGGGCCCCAGCATTTT
-	-	TRBV9	TRBJ1-1	CASSVAETETEAFF	TGTGCCAGCAGCGTAGCTGAGACAGAAACTGAAGCTTTCTTT
-	many	TRBV3-1	TRBJ2-7	CASSQPGHYEQYF	TGTGCCAGCAGCCAGCCGGGACACTACGAGCAGTACTTC
TRBD2	few	TRBV20-1	TRBJ2-2	CSARVAGANTGELFF	TGCAGTGCTAGAGTAGCGGGTGCGAACACCGGGGAGCTGTTTTTT
-	few	TRBV6-1	TRBJ1-2	CASSEAGAQGYTF	TGTGCCAGCAGTGAAGCAGGGGCCCAGGGCTACACCTTC
TRBD1	-	TRBV11-2	TRBJ1-4	CASSPGQGGEKLFF	TGTGCCAGCAGCCCGGGACAGGGTGGGGAAAAACTGTTTTTT
TRBD2	-	TRBV9	TRBJ2-3	CASSVGLAGGRADTQYF	TGTGCCAGCAGCGTAGGACTAGCGGGAGGTCGGGCAGATACGCAGTATTTT
TRBD2	many	TRBV20-1	TRBJ2-7	CSAIEGGNYEQYF	TGCAGTGCTATCGAGGGAGGGAACTACGAGCAGTACTTC
-	many	TRBV28	TRBJ1-4	CASRRIERGNEKLFF	TGTGCCAGCAGGCGGATAGAGCGGGGAAATGAAAAACTGTTTTTT
-	few	TRBV5-6	TRBJ1-5	CASSLRQSENSNQPQHF	TGTGCCAGCAGCTTGCGGCAGAGTGAAAATAGCAATCAGCCCCAGCATTTT
TRBD2	many	TRBV5-1	TRBJ2-1	CASSSSSGTNNEQFF	TGCGCCAGCAGTTCCTCTAGCGGTACTAACAATGAGCAGTTCTTC
TRBD2	many	TRBV11-1	TRBJ2-7	CASSPGTSGIYEQYF	TGTGCCAGCAGCCCCGGGACTAGCGGGATCTACGAGCAGTACTTC
-	-	TRBV2	TRBJ2-6	CASTERGRAGSGANVLTF	TGTGCCAGCACAGAGAGGGGCAGGGCGGGCTCTGGGGCCAACGTCCTGACTTTC
-	-	TRBV28	TRBJ2-7	CASSHYEQHF	TGTGCCAGCAGTCACTACGAGCAGCACTTC
-	many	TRBV29-1	TRBJ2-7	CSVARDGAYEQYF	TGCAGCGTTGCCCGGGACGGTGCCTACGAGCAGTACTTC
TRBD2	-	TRBV2	TRBJ2-1	CASSPTPTSDNEQFF	TGTGCCAGCAGTCCAACGCCGACTAGCGATAATGAGCAGTTCTTC
-	few	TRBV6-1	TRBJ2-4	CASSDRAKNIQYF	TGTGCCAGCAGTGACAGGGCCAAAAACATTCAGTACTTC
TRBD1	-	TRBV5-5	TRBJ2-7	CASSPGQVLVEQYF	TGTGCCAGCAGCCCTGGACAGGTCCTCGTCGAGCAGTACTTC
-	-	TRBV20-1	TRBJ1-4	CSARDAAYNEKLFF	TGCAGTGCTAGAGATGCGGCTTATAATGAAAAACTGTTTTTT
TRBD1	few	TRBV5-1	TRBJ2-7	CASSLVAGGFGGHEQYF	TGCGCCAGCAGCTTGGTGGCAGGGGGATTTGGTGGTCACGAGCAGTACTTC
-	many	TRBV7-3	TRBJ2-5	CASSLRRGETQYF	TGTGCCAGCAGCTTGCGGCGTGGAGAGACCCAGTACTTC
-	few	TRBV29-1	TRBJ1-2	CSVELGGLGYGYTF	TGCAGCGTTGAATTGGGGGGCCTGGGCTATGGCTACACCTTC
-	-	TRBV30	TRBJ1-4	CAWSRTNLGNEKLFF	TGTGCCTGGAGTCGAACGAACCTGGGTAATGAAAAACTGTTTTTT
-	many	TRBV11-1	TRBJ2-1	CASSLPAGSSYNEQFF	TGTGCCAGCAGCTTACCGGCGGGTAGCTCCTACAATGAGCAGTTCTTC
-	-	TRBV7-9	TRBJ2-5	CASRRDGGEETQYF	TGTGCCAGCAGGAGGGACGGAGGAGAAGAGACCCAGTACTTC
TRBD1	few	TRBV5-6	TRBJ2-1	CASSWGTGGNEQFF	TGTGCCAGCAGCTGGGGGACAGGGGGGAATGAGCAGTTCTTC
-	once	TRBV2	TRBJ2-5	CASSEEGETQYF	TGTGCCAGCAGTGAGGAAGGAGAGACCCAGTACTTC
TRBD2	few	TRBV25-1	TRBJ2-1	CASSPGLAVYNEQFF	TGTGCCAGCTCTCCGGGACTAGCGGTCTACAATGAGCAGTTCTTC